A single sample gave rise to the 14 T cell receptor beta chains below, sequenced in a study of T cells in Graves' hyperthyroidism and ophthalmopathy (dated by TCRdb to between 2019 and 2020). The method was multiplex PCR. Sequencing used an Illumina HiSeq 2000. TCR beta CDR3 regions were amplified from RNA transcripts. The TCR CDR3 was subjected to a first round of RT-PCR using the HTBI primer set and the Qiagen OneStep RT-PCR kit. The public reads were run again by TCRdb, first through fastp at Q25 and then through MiXCR, and only productive beta chains were kept. Entries are consolidated by CDR3 protein sequence, retaining the most common genes and DNA. Recorded for this sample are about 510,000 distinct CDR3 sequences; about 45% of them occurred a single time. In total, the top ten clones hold about 40% of the sample. The sequenced sample was peripheral blood or thyroid tissue (not recorded which). The source is an adult woman with Graves' disease, either hyperthyroidism or ophthalmopathy (not recorded which).

This clonotype was counted only a few times. The genes are TRBV29-1 and TRBJ1-1, with D perhaps matching TRBD1 (6 bases). Germline assignment: CDR1 SQVTM and CDR2 ANQGSEA. The V end lost 7 bases, the J end lost 5 bases, and 17 bases lay between the germline ends. The CDR3 length is 13 residues. The CDR3 spells CSAKVQGRTEAFF. CDR3 nucleotides: TGCAGCGCTAAAGTACAGGGAAGGACTGAAGCTTTCTTT.

The rearrangement uses TRBV15 and TRBJ1-2; 9 nucleotides match TRBD1. The junction had 5 bases not matched to a gene; V was cut back by 4 bases and J by 8 bases. CDR1 is LNHNV, CDR2 YYDKDF, per germline (reference sequence). The CDR3 contains 13 residues. CDR3 in amino acids: CATSKTGGWGYTF. CDR3 coding DNA: TGTGCCACCAGCAAAACAGGGGGCTGGGGCTACACCTTC.

The sample holds many counts of this clonotype. The chain has TRBV29-1 and TRBJ2-7; D is perhaps TRBD1 (6 bases). The CDR3 spans 12 residues. The germline V and J ends were trimmed by 7 bases and 4 bases, with 14 bases remaining between them. Germline V gene sequence: CDR1 SQVTM, CDR2 ANQGSEA. The CDR3 sequence: CSAVGDKYEQYF. Written as DNA, the CDR3 is TGCAGCGCCGTAGGGGACAAATACGAGCAGTACTTC.

Here the CDR3 reads CSATDSWGETQYF. The CDR3 coding sequence is TGCAGCGCGACAGATTCCTGGGGAGAGACCCAGTACTTC. This chain connects TRBV29-1 to TRBJ2-5; possible D gene TRBD1, 5 bases. Germline CDR1 is SQVTM and CDR2 is ANQGSEA. This CDR3 has 13 residues. V dropped 7 bases and J dropped 4 bases, with 16 bases sitting between them.

The sample holds a few counts of this clonotype. This may come from a read error, since a much larger clone is one base off. The chain links TRBV10-3 to TRBJ1-1; a weak D match, TRBD1 (5 bases). The CDR3 sequence is 11 residues long. CDR1 is ENHRY and CDR2 is SYGVKD in the germline V gene. V lost 6 bases and J lost 7, with 9 bases in between. The CDR3 spells CAISSDSEAFF. The CDR3 DNA reads as TGTGCCATCAGCTCCGACAGTGAAGCTTTCTTT.

This clonotype came up many times. This chain joins TRBV28 and TRBJ2-5; D is uncertain. Germline-derived CDR1 and CDR2 are MDHEN and SYDVKM. Trimming shortened V by 7 bases and J by 5 bases, and 17 bases separated the two germline ends. CDR3 length: 14 amino acids. The CDR3 region is CASTHNLHRETQYF. CDR3 nucleotides: TGTGCCAGCACCCACAATTTACATCGGGAGACCCAGTACTTC.

This clonotype was seen a few times. V usage is TRBV20-1 and J usage is TRBJ1-2; D is possibly TRBD1 (5 bases). Between the trimmed V and J ends, which lost 3 bases and 6 bases, there was a span of 17 bases. The length of the CDR3 is 14 residues. Per the germline V gene, CDR1 is DFQATT and CDR2 is SNEGSKA (reference sequence). The CDR3 DNA is TGCAGTGCTAGGCGGGACGACGGGGACGATGGCTACACCTTC. Translation gives CSARRDDGDDGYTF.

The chain employs TRBV4-3 and TRBJ2-6; no definite D call. The length of the CDR3 is 16 residues. V shed 0 bases and J shed 3 bases, with 9 bases lying between them. Germline lookup yields CDR1 LGHNA and CDR2 YSLEER. CDR3 coding DNA: TGCGCCAGCAGCCAAGATTCTGGGGTTGGGGCCAACGTCCTGACTTTC. Amino acid sequence: CASSQDSGVGANVLTF.

This clonotype turned up a few times. The V and J genes are TRBV4-2 and TRBJ2-5; TRBD2 is a possible D gene (6 bases). The germline gives CDR1 LGHNA, CDR2 YNFKEQ. This CDR3 region has 14 residues. Trimming removed 1 base at V and 4 bases at J, with 10 bases between. Written as DNA, the CDR3 is TGTGCCAGCAGCCAAGGCGGGATGGGAGAGACCCAGTACTTC. Amino acid sequence: CASSQGGMGETQYF.

CDR3 in amino acids: CASSLAFGRTYEQYF. The CDR3, as DNA: TGTGCCAGCAGCTTAGCGTTTGGACGGACCTACGAGCAGTACTTC. This chain joins TRBV7-9 and TRBJ2-7; D is uncertain. The CDR3 length is 15 residues. The germline V and J ends were trimmed by 0 bases and 2 bases, with 11 bases remaining between them. Per germline, CDR1 SEHNR and CDR2 FQNEAQ (reference sequence).

V usage is TRBV7-3 and J usage is TRBJ1-3; 8 nucleotides agree with TRBD1. J was trimmed by 1 base and V by 5 bases; bases with no gene match: 4. The CDR3 has 15 amino acids. CDR1 and CDR2 from the germline V gene are SGHTA and FQGTGA. The CDR3 DNA sequence: TGTGCCAGCAGCGAACAGGGGGGATCTGGAAACACCATATATTTT. It yields the protein CASSEQGGSGNTIYF.

The genes are TRBV20-1 and TRBJ1-2; D is unclear. Germline-derived CDR1 and CDR2 are DFQATT and SNEGSKA (reference sequence). V dropped 4 bases and J dropped 6 bases, with 3 bases sitting between them. CDR3 length equals 9 residues. The CDR3 DNA reads TGCAGTGCTACGGATGGCTACACCTTC. Its protein is CSATDGYTF.

V and J are TRBV11-2 and TRBJ2-5, with D tentatively TRBD2 (7 bases). Germline V gives CDR1 SGHAT, CDR2 FQNNGV. This CDR3 is 13 amino acids long. The V end lost 8 bases, the J end lost 5 bases, and 15 bases lay between the germline ends. In DNA, the CDR3 is TGTGCCAGCCAAGGGGGGAGGGGTGAGACCCAGTACTTC. The encoded protein is CASQGGRGETQYF.

This clonotype has just a few counts. J is TRBJ2-7 and V is TRBV5-1, with 13 bases that match TRBD2. CDR3 size: 18 residues. J lost 4 bases, V lost 4 bases, and 14 bases had no gene match. The V gene's germline CDR1 is SGHRS and CDR2 YFSETQ. The CDR3: CASSPGLAGPGLQYEQYF. For the CDR3, the DNA is TGCGCCAGCAGCCCGGGACTAGCGGGACCGGGGCTTCAATACGAGCAGTACTTC.